Each of the 18 T cell receptor beta chains below was sequenced from the same sample in a study of T cell repertoires in cytomegalovirus infection. Antigen specificity for these receptors is unknown. TCRdb re-derived calls from the reads in MiXCR, one entry per CDR3 protein. The profile shows 100,000 to 150,000 distinct CDR3 sequences, more than 30% of them singletons. The sequencing here drew on CD8+ T cells from cultured PBMCs, taken from culture after CMV antigen stimulation. The receptors stem from a human donor in good health (CMV status not recorded). Some clones in this sample may be carry-over from other donors' samples.

The V call is TRBV6-5, the J call TRBJ2-7, with D unresolved. Germline values: CDR1 MNHEY, CDR2 SVGAGI. CDR3 length: 13 amino acids. V was pared by 2 bases and J by 3 bases, with 8 bases between. As DNA, the CDR3 is TGTGCCAGCAGTTACGGTAACCACTACGAGCAGTACTTC. Its protein product is CASSYGNHYEQYF.

This sequence joins TRBV27 and TRBJ2-7; D not certain. The CDR3 is made up of 16 amino acids. The germline CDR1 and CDR2 sequences are MNHEY and SMNVEV (reference sequence). Trimming removed 0 bases from V and 0 bases from J, with 12 bases in between. CDR3 residues: CASSLSSESSSYEQYF. DNA of the CDR3: TGTGCCAGCAGTTTATCCTCAGAGTCGAGCTCCTACGAGCAGTACTTC.

The chain combines TRBV5-4 with TRBJ1-4; TRBD1 matches at 9 bases. The germline CDR1 and CDR2 sequences are SGHNT and YYREEE (reference sequence). V shed 7 bases and J 5 bases; nucleotides not matched to a gene: 6. The CDR3 covers 14 residues. This CDR3 is CASRPGTGNEKLFF. The CDR3 DNA follows: TGTGCCAGCCGACCCGGGACAGGGAATGAAAAACTGTTTTTT.

CDR3 residues: CASGRPGTGINEQYF. CDR3 bases: TGTGCCAGCGGCCGGCCGGGGACAGGGATAAACGAGCAGTACTTC. The V gene is TRBV2, the J gene TRBJ2-7; 9 positions agree with TRBD1. V was pared by 8 bases and J by 5 bases, with 13 bases of the junction left unmatched. Germline CDR1 and CDR2: SNHLY and FYNNEI. The CDR3 totals 15 residues.

V is TRBV29-1 and J is TRBJ2-6; 12 bases are a match to TRBD1. Germline V gives CDR1 SQVTM, CDR2 ANQGSEA. The V and J ends lost 4 bases and 0 bases, in that order; junction bases with no gene match: 10. CDR3 size: 19 residues. The CDR3 DNA sequence: TGCAGCGTTGGCGGGGACAGGGGGCCGGATTACTCTGGGGCCAACGTCCTGACTTTC. Its translation: CSVGGDRGPDYSGANVLTF.

This clonotype was seen a handful of times. This chain joins TRBV7-9 and TRBJ1-1; 8 nucleotides line up with TRBD1. Germline CDR1 reads SEHNR; CDR2 reads FQNEAQ (reference sequence). This CDR3 has 16 residues. V shed 4 bases and J 5 bases; nucleotides not matched to a gene: 12. The CDR3 DNA sequence: TGTGCCAGCAGCTCTCCACCGACAGGGGATGGGACTGAAGCTTTCTTT. This codes for CASSSPPTGDGTEAFF.

This clonotype was found a few times. The V and J genes are TRBV27 and TRBJ2-7; TRBD1 agrees at 7 bases. The CDR3 spans 14 residues. J was trimmed by 4 bases and V by 4 bases; bases with no gene match: 7. The germline V gene has CDR1 MNHEY and CDR2 SMNVEV (reference sequence). CDR3 sequence (DNA): TGTGCCAGCAGTTATCTGGACAGGCGATACGAGCAGTACTTC. It translates to CASSYLDRRYEQYF.

The CDR3 DNA is TGTGCCAGCAGCTTAGCGGGGGGAATCGACAATGAGCAGTTCTTC. It translates to CASSLAGGIDNEQFF. The chain recombines TRBV7-3 with TRBJ2-1, with 8 bases identical to TRBD2. V dropped 2 bases and J dropped 5; count of bases not matched to a gene: 5. Germline loops: CDR1 SGHTA, CDR2 FQGTGA. The CDR3 sequence is 15 residues long.

The chain carries TRBV5-1 and TRBJ2-7; TRBD1 agrees at 11 bases. In germline, CDR1 is SGHRS, CDR2 YFSETQ. V gave up 4 bases and J gave up 3 bases; unmatched junction bases: 9. The CDR3 consists of 16 residues. CDR3 nucleotides: TGCGCCAGCAGCCCATGGGGACAGGGGGAGGTCTACGAGCAGTACTTC. Amino acids: CASSPWGQGEVYEQYF.

This chain uses TRBV5-1 with TRBJ2-1; D is perhaps TRBD2 (6 bases). The CDR3 is 16 amino acids. Germline CDR1 and CDR2: SGHRS and YFSETQ. V lost 1 base and J lost 0, with 11 bases in between. The CDR3 nucleotides read TGCGCCAGCAGCTTGTCCGGGGGAAACTCCTACAATGAGCAGTTCTTC. Its translation: CASSLSGGNSYNEQFF.

The gene calls are TRBV11-2 and TRBJ2-1; D is tentatively TRBD1 or TRBD2 (7 bases each). CDR1 is SGHAT and CDR2 is FQNNGV in the germline V gene. Trimming pared 5 bases from V and 4 bases from J, leaving 15 bases between. The CDR3 consists of 15 residues. The CDR3 region is CASSPQGGGYNEQFF. CDR3 bases: TGTGCCAGCAGCCCCCAGGGGGGGGGATACAATGAGCAGTTCTTC.

This clonotype came up once. The CDR3 protein is CASSQPRGSYGYTF. The CDR3 DNA reads as TGCGCCAGCAGCCAACCCAGGGGTAGCTATGGCTACACCTTC. V and J are TRBV4-1 and TRBJ1-2; perhaps TRBD1 as D (6 bases). The germline V gene encodes CDR1 MGHRA and CDR2 YSYEKL. V was pared by 2 bases and J by 4 bases, with 11 bases between. The CDR3 covers 14 residues.

V gene TRBV7-9 combines with J gene TRBJ2-1; no clear D gene. The length of the CDR3 is 15 residues. V lost 4 bases and J 5 bases, leaving 15 bases between the germline ends. Germline CDR1 reads SEHNR; CDR2 reads FQNEAQ (reference sequence). CDR3 nucleotides: TGTGCCAGCAGCTCTGGGGTTGGCAGGCACAATGAGCAGTTCTTC. Translation gives CASSSGVGRHNEQFF. Filled out from reference TRBV7-9 and TRBJ2-1, the complete variable domain reads DTGVSQNPRHKITKRGQNVTFRCDPISEHNRLYWYRQTLGQGPEFLTYFQNEAQLEKSRLLSDRFSAERPKGSFSTLEIQRTEQGDSAMYLCASSSGVGRHNEQFFGPGTRLTVL.

V and J are TRBV12-3 or TRBV12-4 and TRBJ1-5; 7 nucleotides line up with TRBD1. J lost 7 bases, V lost 6 bases, and 6 bases had no gene match. This CDR3 comprises 13 residues. The DNA for the CDR3 is TGTGCCAGCAGATTCCAGGGGGAACAGCCCCAGCATTTT. This translates into CASRFQGEQPQHF.

This chain uses TRBV11-1 with TRBJ2-3, with D uncertain. Between the trimmed V and J ends, which lost 4 bases and 6 bases, there was a span of 11 bases. Germline values: CDR1 SGHAT, CDR2 FQDESV (reference sequence). This CDR3 region has 13 residues. CDR3 region: CASSSLSGDTQYF. CDR3 DNA sequence: TGTGCCAGCAGCTCCCTCTCCGGGGATACGCAGTATTTT.

CDR3 nucleotide sequence: TGTGCCAGCAGCTTAGCTGAGGGGGCTACGTACGAGCAGTACTTC. Translating it yields CASSLAEGATYEQYF. The J gene is TRBJ2-7, the V gene TRBV7-8; 7 nucleotides line up with TRBD1. Germline V gene sequence: CDR1 SGHVS, CDR2 FQNEAQ. The CDR3 contains 15 residues. The J segment lost 4 bases and the V segment lost 0 bases, leaving 6 bases of the junction unmatched.

The chain employs TRBV20-1 and TRBJ2-7, with 9 bases identical to TRBD1. The CDR3 extends over 15 amino acids. After removal of 6 bases from V and 4 bases from J, the junction contained 13 bases not matched to a gene. Per the germline V gene, CDR1 is DFQATT and CDR2 is SNEGSKA (reference sequence). CDR3 bases: TGCAGTGCCTTACCCGGGACAGGGAAGGGGTACGAGCAGTACTTC. This codes for CSALPGTGKGYEQYF.

This clonotype appeared many times. This chain's CDR3 is CASSSGPNEKLFF. CDR3 in DNA: TGTGCCAGCAGTTCGGGGCCGAATGAAAAACTGTTTTTT. This sequence joins TRBV12-3 or TRBV12-4 and TRBJ1-4, with a possible D match to TRBD1 (5 bases). CDR3 length: 13 residues. Trimming removed 4 bases from V and 5 bases from J, with 8 bases in between.